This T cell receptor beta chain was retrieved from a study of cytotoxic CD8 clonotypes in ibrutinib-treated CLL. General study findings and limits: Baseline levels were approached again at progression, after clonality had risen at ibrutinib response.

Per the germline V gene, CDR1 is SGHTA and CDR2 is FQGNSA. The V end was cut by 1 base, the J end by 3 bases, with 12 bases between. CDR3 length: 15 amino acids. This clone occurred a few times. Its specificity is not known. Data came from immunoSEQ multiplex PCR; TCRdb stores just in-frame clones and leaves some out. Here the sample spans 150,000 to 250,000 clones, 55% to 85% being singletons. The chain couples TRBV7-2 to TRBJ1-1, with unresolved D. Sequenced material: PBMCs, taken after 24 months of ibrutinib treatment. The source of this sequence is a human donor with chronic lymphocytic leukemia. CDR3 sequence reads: CASSLDGLGYTEAFF. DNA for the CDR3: TGTGCCAGCAGCTTAGATGGGTTGGGGTACACTGAAGCTTTCTTT. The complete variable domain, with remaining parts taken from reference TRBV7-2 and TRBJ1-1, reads GAGVSQSPSNKVTEKGKDVELRCDPISGHTALYWYRQSLGQGLEFLIYFQGNSAPDKSGLPSDRFSAERTGGSVSTLTIQRTQQEDSAVYLCASSLDGLGYTEAFFGQGTRLTVV.